This entry describes one T cell receptor beta chain. Its antigen is still unknown. These data are taken from a study of cytomegalovirus exposure and HLA in healthy donors. Repertoires were generated with immunoSEQ multiplex PCR, while TCRdb's copy carries only in-frame clones and drops some. Of 71,000 or so clones listed, 85% to 95% were seen once; the top ten hold 1%. Study results and caveats: The study flagged approximately 180 TCR beta chains as cytomegalovirus-associated. A subsequent analysis found that TCR clusters from the first cohort also tended to co-occur in the roughly 120 validation repertoires, with about 94% of cluster scores above 0.

With 1 base removed from V and 6 bases from J, the gap between germline ends came to 9 bases. There are 14 residues in the CDR3. Germline V gene lookup returns CDR1 PRHDT and CDR2 FYEKMQ (reference sequence). The donors were members of the roughly 120-subject validation cohort (separate from the roughly 700-subject first cohort). Sequenced: PBMCs. The J gene is TRBJ2-2, the V gene TRBV13, with a tentative D call TRBD1 (6 bases). The TCR was taken from a woman in her late teens or twenties in good health and CMV-seronegative. CDR3 in amino acids: CASSLDEGAGELFF. In nucleotides, the CDR3 is TGTGCCAGCAGCTTAGATGAGGGGGCCGGGGAGCTGTTTTTT.